The rows below give T cell receptor beta chains drawn from one sample of a study of cytomegalovirus exposure and HLA in healthy donors. Sequenced by immunoSEQ multiplex PCR; TCRdb stores in-frame clones only, minus some. The repertoire includes around 99,000 clones, around 69% of them detected once, and about 2% sits in the top ten. The sequenced material came from PBMCs. Receptors originate from a man younger than 35 in good health and CMV-seronegative. Each CDR3 is given with its conserved first and last residue. Fields, in order: J gene, clone size, V gene, D gene, CDR3 protein, CDR3 DNA. D genes are given only for firm matches. A row's size may be missing; if present it is once, few, many or a size class.

>TRBJ2-5|NA|TRBV29-1|NA
CRWSGGETQYF
TGCAGATGGAGTGGTGGGGAGACCCAGTACTTC
>TRBJ2-2|NA|TRBV6-5|TRBD2
CASRPTTSDGELFF
TGTGCCAGCAGACCGACGACTAGCGACGGGGAGCTGTTTTTT
>TRBJ1-2|NA|TRBV28|NA
CASSFSLTGVGGYTF
TGTGCCAGCAGTTTTTCCCTTACAGGAGTCGGTGGCTACACCTTC
>TRBJ1-6|NA|TRBV19|NA
CASRNREINSPLHF
TGTGCCAGTAGGAACAGGGAGATTAATTCACCCCTCCACTTT
>TRBJ1-4|NA|TRBV6-5|NA
CASRPQGNEKLFF
TGTGCCAGCAGACCACAGGGAAACGAAAAACTGTTTTTT
>TRBJ2-3|NA|TRBV13|TRBD1
CASSPPDRGAYTDTQYF
TGTGCCAGCAGCCCTCCCGACAGGGGCGCCTACACAGATACGCAGTATTTT
>TRBJ2-7|NA|TRBV7-8|NA
CASSLGAQTGGQYF
TGTGCCAGCAGCTTAGGCGCGCAAACCGGCGGGCAGTACTTC
>TRBJ2-7|NA|TRBV10-1|NA
CASSDGGLPYEQYF
TGCGCCAGCAGTGATGGGGGACTCCCCTACGAGCAGTACTTC
>TRBJ1-5|few|TRBV4-1|NA
CASSQEKQPNQPQHF
TGCGCCAGCAGCCAAGAAAAACAGCCCAATCAGCCCCAGCATTTT
>TRBJ2-5|NA|TRBV13|TRBD1
CASSSRTGGQETQYF
TGTGCCAGCAGCTCTCGGACAGGCGGTCAAGAGACCCAGTACTTC
>TRBJ1-6|NA|TRBV19|TRBD1
CASSILQGAKDSPLHF
TGTGCCAGTAGTATCCTACAGGGGGCGAAGGATTCACCCCTCCACTTT
>TRBJ1-3|NA|TRBV10-3|TRBD1
CAISESQVGAGGAGNTIYF
TGTGCCATCAGTGAGTCGCAGGTGGGGGCAGGGGGCGCTGGAAACACCATATATTTT
>TRBJ2-3|NA|TRBV19|NA
CASSIPRAGTQYF
TGTGCCAGTAGTATTCCCCGCGCAGGTACGCAGTATTTT
>TRBJ1-2|NA|TRBV6-1|NA
CASSEAQVAYGYTF
TGTGCCAGCAGTGAGGCCCAGGTCGCCTATGGCTACACCTTC
>TRBJ2-5|few|TRBV9|NA
CASSVVPGETQYF
TGTGCCAGCAGCGTGGTCCCGGGAGAGACCCAGTACTTC
>TRBJ2-3|NA|TRBV6-1|NA
CASSQEGIGTDTQYF
TGTGCCAGCAGTCAAGAGGGGATTGGCACAGATACGCAGTATTTT
>TRBJ2-7|NA|TRBV2|NA
CASSSQGRGYEQYF
TGTGCCAGCAGTTCTCAGGGGAGGGGATACGAGCAGTACTTC
>TRBJ2-2|NA|TRBV9|NA
CASSPGVALFF
TGTGCCAGCAGCCCAGGGGTAGCGCTGTTTTTT
>TRBJ2-5|once|TRBV19|TRBD2
CASSTAGGAPLAQYF
TGTGCCAGTAGTACCGCGGGGGGGGCTCCCTTAGCCCAGTACTTC
>TRBJ1-2|few|TRBV6-5|NA
CASSKPTGNYGYTF
TGTGCCAGCAGTAAGCCGACAGGAAACTATGGCTACACCTTC
>TRBJ2-2|NA|TRBV5-1|TRBD1
CASSAWTGMNTGELFF
TGCGCCAGCAGCGCCTGGACAGGGATGAACACCGGGGAGCTGTTTTTT
>TRBJ2-2|NA|TRBV4-3|TRBD1
CASSQSPGQGFGELFF
TGCGCCAGCAGCCAATCCCCGGGACAGGGATTTGGGGAGCTGTTTTTT
>TRBJ1-4|few|TRBV6-5|NA
CASRPSGATNEKLFF
TGTGCCAGCCGACCGTCGGGGGCAACTAATGAAAAACTGTTTTTT